The 12 T cell receptor beta chains below all came from one sample that was sequenced in a study of T cell responses to AZD1222 COVID-19 vaccine. Sequencing was performed with immunoSEQ multiplex PCR; in TCRdb, only in-frame clones are kept and a portion is missing. The sample has 150,000 to 160,000 clones, more than 75% seen once. Sequencing was performed on peripheral blood, taken on day 0 of AZD1222 vaccination. The receptors were gathered from an adult in good health.

The gene calls are TRBV5-8 and TRBJ1-5; D not resolved. Trimming took off 0 bases at V and 4 bases at J, with 5 bases between the two ends. Per the germline V gene, CDR1 is SGHTS and CDR2 is YDEGEE. This CDR3 has 13 amino acids. The DNA of the CDR3 is TGTGCCAGCAGCTTGGATCCAAATCAGCCCCAGCATTTT. Its protein product is CASSLDPNQPQHF.

The chain has TRBV27 and TRBJ2-7; weak D call: TRBD2 (5 bases). V was clipped by 1 base and J by 2 bases, with 9 bases between them. In germline, CDR1 is MNHEY, CDR2 SMNVEV (reference sequence). This CDR3 region has 14 residues. In DNA form, the CDR3 reads TGTGCCAGCAGTTTATATGCGGGTCCCTACGAGCAGTACTTC. Protein: CASSLYAGPYEQYF.

This chain links TRBV28 with TRBJ1-6, with 7 nucleotides matching TRBD1. V was pared by 6 bases and J by 0 bases, with 2 bases of the junction left unmatched. This CDR3 is built from 15 residues. Germline CDR1 MDHEN, CDR2 SYDVKM. The CDR3 DNA follows: TGTGCCAGCAGACGGACAGGCTCCTATAATTCACCCCTCCACTTT. Protein sequence: CASRRTGSYNSPLHF.

The rearrangement uses TRBV18 and TRBJ2-5; the match to TRBD2 covers 7 bases. J lost 7 bases, V lost 2 bases, and 13 bases had no gene match. The CDR3 sequence is 16 residues long. CDR1 KGHSH and CDR2 LQKENI come from the germline V gene. The CDR3 sequence: CASSPTSSGADTTQYF. The CDR3 DNA reads TGTGCCAGCTCACCAACGTCTAGCGGAGCGGATACGACCCAGTACTTC.

The rearrangement uses TRBV3-1 (or the pseudogene TRBV3-2) and TRBJ2-5, with TRBD2 identical over 7 bases. Germline CDR1 reads LGHDT; CDR2 reads YNNKEL (reference sequence). V trimming: 1 base; J trimming: 7 bases; junction bases outside the gene matches: 6. CDR3 length: 14 amino acids. The CDR3 here is CASSQGLAWGTQYF. CDR3 DNA: TGTGCCAGCAGCCAAGGACTAGCATGGGGGACCCAGTACTTC.

The chain recombines TRBV6-5 with TRBJ1-5; TRBD1 agrees at 10 bases. The germline gives CDR1 MNHEY, CDR2 SVGAGI. The V and J ends lost 6 bases and 2 bases, in that order; junction bases with no gene match: 4. The CDR3 length is 15 residues. The CDR3 DNA reads TGTGCCAGCAGGACAGGGGGCGGGCGCAATCAGCCCCAGCATTTT. Residues: CASRTGGGRNQPQHF.

The V call is TRBV11-3, the J call TRBJ1-6; perhaps TRBD1 as D (6 bases). The CDR3 is made up of 13 amino acids. Between the trimmed V and J ends, which lost 5 bases and 18 bases, there was a span of 20 bases. Germline CDR1 reads SGHNT; CDR2 reads YENEEA. In DNA form, the CDR3 reads TGTGCCAGCAGCCCGAATTGGGAGGACAGCCCCCACTTT. Residues: CASSPNWEDSPHF.

The chain combines TRBV29-1 with TRBJ1-5; TRBD1 aligns across 7 bases. The germline V gene encodes CDR1 SQVTM and CDR2 ANQGSEA. J lost 6 bases, V lost 5 bases, and 10 bases had no gene match. The CDR3 has 14 residues. The CDR3 here is CSVTLRGGAQPQHF. The DNA of the CDR3 is TGCAGCGTTACCCTCAGGGGGGGGGCTCAGCCCCAGCATTTT.

This clone was seen only once. This chain links TRBV20-1 with TRBJ1-3, with 7 bases that match TRBD1. Looked up from germline, CDR1 is DFQATT and CDR2 is SNEGSKA (reference sequence). After removal of 3 bases from V and 2 bases from J, the junction contained 7 bases not matched to a gene. CDR3 size: 15 residues. The CDR3 here is CSASRQGVAGNTIYF. CDR3 nucleotide sequence: TGCAGTGCTAGTCGCCAGGGGGTCGCTGGAAACACCATATATTTT.

The genes are TRBV28 and TRBJ1-5; D is unclear. Deletions cut 10 bases from V and 8 bases from J, with 15 bases between. The CDR3 is 12 amino acids. Germline CDR1 and CDR2: MDHEN and SYDVKM. The CDR3 DNA sequence: TGTGCCACCTCGACCGCCCGTGAGCCCCAGCATTTT. Protein product: CATSTAREPQHF.

The chain has TRBV6-5 and TRBJ1-4, with TRBD1 as a possible D gene (6 bases). The CDR3 has 15 residues. Trimming removed 4 bases at V and 6 bases at J, with 15 bases between. CDR1 is MNHEY and CDR2 is SVGAGI in the germline V gene. This chain's CDR3 is CASSWVGGSDEKLFF. CDR3 nucleotide sequence: TGTGCCAGCAGTTGGGTGGGGGGCTCGGATGAAAAACTGTTTTTT.

The chain couples TRBV19 to TRBJ2-5, with 8 nucleotides matching TRBD2. This CDR3 comprises 15 residues. The V gene's germline CDR1 is LNHDA and CDR2 SQIVND (reference sequence). With 5 bases clipped from V and 5 bases from J, the junction kept 10 bases outside the gene matches. The CDR3 protein is CASSDIAGRGETQYF. DNA for the CDR3: TGTGCCAGTAGTGACATAGCGGGGAGGGGTGAGACCCAGTACTTC. The full variable domain, completed using reference TRBV19 and TRBJ2-5, is DGGITQSPKYLFRKEGQNVTLSCEQNLNHDAMYWYRQDPGQGLRLIYYSQIVNDFQKGDIAEGYSVSREKKESFPLTVTSAQKNPTAFYLCASSDIAGRGETQYFGPGTRLLVL.